This T cell receptor beta chain was captured by sequencing in a study of blood T cell repertoires in COVID-19. The overall study: The samples span acute and convalescent COVID-19 from the United States, Italy and Spain. Sources were T cells, B-cell-depleted T cells, or PBMCs; the material itself was cDNA or gDNA.

Original handling: Reference gene primer amplification gave nucleated cell count estimates. Generated by immunoSEQ multiplex PCR, the TCRdb table keeps only in-frame clones and is missing some. V and J calls and clone size are as listed in that table; D and trimming were resolved from the DNA. The sample lists a few hundred thousand clones; 89% were seen once. The germline CDR1 and CDR2 sequences are SGHNT and YENEEA. The CDR3 covers 12 residues. V was trimmed by 4 bases and J by 1 base, leaving 4 bases between them. Followed longitudinally, the Seattle patients had been enrolled during active infection.

The gene calls are TRBV11-3 and TRBJ1-1; D is ambiguous. The sequence was obtained from a woman aged 30 to 39 with COVID-19, enrolled during active disease. The sample consisted of peripheral blood. The CDR3 reads CASSSWNTEAFF. The CDR3 DNA reads as TGTGCCAGCAGCTCCTGGAACACTGAAGCTTTCTTT.